These 7 T cell receptor beta chains were sequenced from one sample in a study of blood T cell repertoires in COVID-19. TCRdb keeps only in-frame clones here, not all; method: immunoSEQ multiplex PCR. The sample lists some 100,000 clones; about 89% were seen once. Sequencing was carried out using peripheral blood. The origin of the receptors is a man aged 50 or older with acute or convalescent COVID-19.

This chain links TRBV4-1 with TRBJ1-5; D is unclear. With 4 bases removed from V and 7 bases from J, the gap between germline ends came to 17 bases. Germline values: CDR1 MGHRA, CDR2 YSYEKL. The CDR3 length is 15 residues. The CDR3 region has the DNA TGCGCCAGCAGCCCCACCGGTGGCGGGATACAGCCCCAGCATTTT. Translating gives CASSPTGGGIQPQHF.

The chain employs TRBV5-1 and TRBJ2-1, with D tentatively TRBD1 (5 bases). V lost 5 bases and J 8 bases, leaving 20 bases between the germline ends. Germline loops: CDR1 SGHRS, CDR2 YFSETQ. There are 15 residues in the CDR3. CDR3 loop: CASSLQAPLIYEQFF. DNA for the CDR3: TGCGCCAGCAGTTTACAGGCCCCCCTGATCTATGAGCAGTTCTTC. The complete variable domain, with remaining parts taken from reference TRBV5-1 and TRBJ2-1, reads KAGVTQTPRYLIKTRGQQVTLSCSPISGHRSVSWYQQTPGQGLQFLFEYFSETQRNKGNFPGRFSGRQFSNSRSEMNVSTLELGDSALYLCASSLQAPLIYEQFFGPGTRLTVL.

The gene calls are TRBV4-1 and TRBJ1-1; weak D call: TRBD1 (6 bases). V lost 1 base to trimming and J lost 4 bases, with 13 bases between them. The CDR3 is made up of 15 amino acids. Germline V gene sequence: CDR1 MGHRA, CDR2 YSYEKL. The CDR3 nucleotides read TGCGCCAGCAGCCAAGTCCGCAGGGGCGCCACTGAAGCTTTCTTT. Protein product: CASSQVRRGATEAFF.

The CDR3 nucleotides read TGCGCCAGCAGCGCCGGGACAGGGGAGTTTCAGCCCCAGCATTTT. Protein product: CASSAGTGEFQPQHF. The rearrangement uses TRBV5-1 and TRBJ1-5, with 10 bases matching TRBD1. CDR1 and CDR2 (germline): SGHRS, YFSETQ. The V gene end was trimmed by 4 bases and the J gene end by 6 bases; junction bases not matched to a gene: 7. The CDR3 contains 15 residues. Full variable domain (remainder filled in from reference TRBV5-1 and TRBJ1-5): KAGVTQTPRYLIKTRGQQVTLSCSPISGHRSVSWYQQTPGQGLQFLFEYFSETQRNKGNFPGRFSGRQFSNSRSEMNVSTLELGDSALYLCASSAGTGEFQPQHFGDGTRLSIL.

The chain combines TRBV15 with TRBJ1-6; 9 bases align to TRBD1. V lost 1 base to trimming and J lost 10 bases; unmatched junction nucleotides: 8. This CDR3 has 16 amino acids. CDR1 is LNHNV and CDR2 is YYDKDF in the germline V gene (reference sequence). This chain's CDR3 is CATSRAPDRGTSPLHF. CDR3 sequence (DNA): TGTGCCACCAGCAGAGCCCCGGACAGGGGAACGTCACCCCTCCACTTT. The entire variable domain, with the rest obtained from reference TRBV15 and TRBJ1-6, is as follows: DAMVIQNPRYQVTQFGKPVTLSCSQTLNHNVMYWYQQKSSQAPKLLFHYYDKDFNNEADTPDNFQSRRPNTSFCFLDIRSPGLGDTAMYLCATSRAPDRGTSPLHFGNGTRLTVT.

This chain connects TRBV12-3 or TRBV12-4 to TRBJ2-1, with no clear D. The length of the CDR3 is 12 residues. V lost 3 bases and J 5 bases, leaving 5 bases between the germline ends. CDR3 residues: CASSFQNNEQFF. Here the CDR3 DNA reads TGTGCCAGCAGTTTTCAGAACAATGAGCAGTTCTTC.

This clone was observed once. V is TRBV5-1 and J is TRBJ2-7, with D possibly being TRBD2 (5 bases). This CDR3 spans 15 amino acids. Trimming took 2 bases from V and 0 from J, leaving 12 bases between them. Germline loops: CDR1 SGHRS, CDR2 YFSETQ. As DNA, the CDR3 is TGCGCCAGCAGCTTTGACATTGGGAGCTCCTACGAGCAGTACTTC. This translates into CASSFDIGSSYEQYF.